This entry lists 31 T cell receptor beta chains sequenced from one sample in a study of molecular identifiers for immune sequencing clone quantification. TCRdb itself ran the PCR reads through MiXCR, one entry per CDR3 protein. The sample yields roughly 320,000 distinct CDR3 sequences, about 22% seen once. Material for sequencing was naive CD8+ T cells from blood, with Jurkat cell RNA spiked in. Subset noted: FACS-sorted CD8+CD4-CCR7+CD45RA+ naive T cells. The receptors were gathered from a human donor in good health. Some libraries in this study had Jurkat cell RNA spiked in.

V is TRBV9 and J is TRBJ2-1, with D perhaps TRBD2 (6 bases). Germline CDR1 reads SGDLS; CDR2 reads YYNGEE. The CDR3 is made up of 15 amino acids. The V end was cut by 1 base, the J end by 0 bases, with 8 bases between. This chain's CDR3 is CASSVSGSSYNEQFF. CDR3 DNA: TGTGCCAGCAGCGTATCCGGGAGCTCCTACAATGAGCAGTTCTTC.

CDR3 nucleotide sequence: TGTGCCAGCAGAGAAGGGGTGGAGTGGTACAATGAGCAGTTCTTC. Its translation: CASREGVEWYNEQFF. The chain uses TRBV6-2 or TRBV6-3 and TRBJ2-1, with a tentative D call TRBD1 (5 bases). V was clipped by 6 bases and J by 4 bases, with 16 bases between them. In germline, CDR1 is MNHEY, CDR2 SVGEGT. The CDR3 runs 15 residues.

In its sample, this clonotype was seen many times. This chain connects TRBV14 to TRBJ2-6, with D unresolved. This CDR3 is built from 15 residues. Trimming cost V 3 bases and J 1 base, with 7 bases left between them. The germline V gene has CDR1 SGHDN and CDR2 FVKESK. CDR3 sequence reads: CASSHDKSGANVLTF. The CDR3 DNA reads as TGTGCCAGCAGCCATGACAAGTCTGGGGCCAACGTCCTGACTTTC.

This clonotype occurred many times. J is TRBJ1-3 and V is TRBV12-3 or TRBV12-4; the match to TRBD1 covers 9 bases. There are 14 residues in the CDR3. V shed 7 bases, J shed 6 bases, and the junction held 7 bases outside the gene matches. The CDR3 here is CASTGDRVENTIYF. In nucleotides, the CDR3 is TGTGCCAGCACCGGGGACAGGGTGGAAAACACCATATATTTT.

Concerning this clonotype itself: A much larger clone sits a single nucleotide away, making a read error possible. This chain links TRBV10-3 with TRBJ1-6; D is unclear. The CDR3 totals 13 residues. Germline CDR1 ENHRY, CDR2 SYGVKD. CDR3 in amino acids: CAISDSDNLPLHF. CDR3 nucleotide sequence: TGTGCCATCAGTGACAGTGATAATTTACCCCTCCACTTT.

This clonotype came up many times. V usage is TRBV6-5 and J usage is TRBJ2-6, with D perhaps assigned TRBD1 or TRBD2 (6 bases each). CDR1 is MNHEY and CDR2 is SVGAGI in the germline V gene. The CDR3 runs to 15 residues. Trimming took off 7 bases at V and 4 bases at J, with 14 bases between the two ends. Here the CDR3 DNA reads TGTGCCAGCAACACTCGGAGGGGGGGGGCCAACGTCCTGACTTTC. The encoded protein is CASNTRRGGANVLTF.

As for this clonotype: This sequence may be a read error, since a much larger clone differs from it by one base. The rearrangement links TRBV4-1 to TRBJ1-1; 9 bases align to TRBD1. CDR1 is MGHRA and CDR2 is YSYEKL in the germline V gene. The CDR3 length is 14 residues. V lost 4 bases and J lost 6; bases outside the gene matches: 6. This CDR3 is CASSPQGAFSEAFF. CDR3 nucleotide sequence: TGCGCCAGCAGCCCACAGGGGGCCTTCTCTGAAGCTTTCTTT.

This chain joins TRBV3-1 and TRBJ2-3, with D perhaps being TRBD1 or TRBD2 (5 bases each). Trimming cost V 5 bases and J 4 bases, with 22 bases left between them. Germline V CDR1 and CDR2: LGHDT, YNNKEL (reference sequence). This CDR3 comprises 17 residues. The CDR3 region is CASSFDGARRGADTQYF. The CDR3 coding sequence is TGTGCCAGCAGCTTTGACGGGGCTCGACGAGGTGCAGATACGCAGTATTTT.

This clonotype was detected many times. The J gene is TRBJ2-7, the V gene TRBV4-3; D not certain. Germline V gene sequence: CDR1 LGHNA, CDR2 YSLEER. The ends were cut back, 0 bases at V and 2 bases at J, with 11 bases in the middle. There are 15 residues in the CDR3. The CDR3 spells CASSQELGQAYEQYF. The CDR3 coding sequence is TGCGCCAGCAGCCAAGAACTGGGCCAGGCCTACGAGCAGTACTTC.

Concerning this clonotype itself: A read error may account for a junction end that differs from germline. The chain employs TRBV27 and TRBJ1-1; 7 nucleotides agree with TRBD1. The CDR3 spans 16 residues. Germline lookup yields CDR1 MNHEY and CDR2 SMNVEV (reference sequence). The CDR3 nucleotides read TGTGCCAGCAGTTTAGCCGGAACAGGGGAGGGCACTGAAGCTTCCTTT. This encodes CASSLAGTGEGTEASF.

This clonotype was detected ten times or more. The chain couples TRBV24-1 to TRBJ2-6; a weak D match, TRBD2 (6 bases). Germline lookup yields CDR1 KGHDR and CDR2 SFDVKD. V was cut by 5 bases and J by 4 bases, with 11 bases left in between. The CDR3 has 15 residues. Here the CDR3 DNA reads TGTGCCACCAGTGGGGGGAGGACCGGGGCCAACGTCCTGACTTTC. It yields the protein CATSGGRTGANVLTF.

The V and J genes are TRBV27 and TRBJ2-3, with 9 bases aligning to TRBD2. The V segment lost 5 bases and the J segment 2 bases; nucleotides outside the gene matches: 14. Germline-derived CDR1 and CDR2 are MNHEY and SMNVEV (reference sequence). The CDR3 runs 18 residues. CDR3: CASSTRDSGRSNTDTQYF. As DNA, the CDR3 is TGTGCCAGCAGTACGCGAGATAGCGGGAGAAGCAACACAGATACGCAGTATTTT.

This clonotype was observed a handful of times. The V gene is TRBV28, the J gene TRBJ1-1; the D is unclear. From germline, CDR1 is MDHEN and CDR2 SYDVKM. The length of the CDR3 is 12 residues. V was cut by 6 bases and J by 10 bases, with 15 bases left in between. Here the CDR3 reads CASSTERQGAFF. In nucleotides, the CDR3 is TGTGCCAGCAGCACAGAGAGACAAGGAGCTTTCTTT.

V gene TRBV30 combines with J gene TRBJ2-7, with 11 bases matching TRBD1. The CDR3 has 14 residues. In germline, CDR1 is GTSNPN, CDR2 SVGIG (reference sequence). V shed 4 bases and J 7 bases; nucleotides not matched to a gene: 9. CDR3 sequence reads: CAWTGGTGGREQYF. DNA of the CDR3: TGTGCCTGGACCGGTGGGACAGGGGGTAGAGAGCAGTACTTC.

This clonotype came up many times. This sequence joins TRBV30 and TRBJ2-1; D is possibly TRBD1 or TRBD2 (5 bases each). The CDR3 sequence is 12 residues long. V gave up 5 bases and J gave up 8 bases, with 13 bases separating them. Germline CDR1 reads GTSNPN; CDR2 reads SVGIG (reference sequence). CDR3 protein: CAWGRLGDEQFF. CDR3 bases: TGTGCCTGGGGCCGTCTGGGGGATGAGCAGTTCTTC.

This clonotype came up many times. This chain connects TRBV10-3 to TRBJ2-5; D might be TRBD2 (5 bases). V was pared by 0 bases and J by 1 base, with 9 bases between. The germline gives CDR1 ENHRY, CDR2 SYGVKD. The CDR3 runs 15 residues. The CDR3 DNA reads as TGTGCCATCAGTGAGTCCGGAGGCTCCCAAGAGACCCAGTACTTC. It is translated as CAISESGGSQETQYF.

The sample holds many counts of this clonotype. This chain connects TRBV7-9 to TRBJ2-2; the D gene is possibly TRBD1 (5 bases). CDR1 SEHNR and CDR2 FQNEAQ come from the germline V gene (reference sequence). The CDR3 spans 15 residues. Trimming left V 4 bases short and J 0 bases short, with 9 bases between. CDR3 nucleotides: TGTGCCAGCAGCTCGACAGATACGAACACCGGGGAGCTGTTTTTT. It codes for CASSSTDTNTGELFF.

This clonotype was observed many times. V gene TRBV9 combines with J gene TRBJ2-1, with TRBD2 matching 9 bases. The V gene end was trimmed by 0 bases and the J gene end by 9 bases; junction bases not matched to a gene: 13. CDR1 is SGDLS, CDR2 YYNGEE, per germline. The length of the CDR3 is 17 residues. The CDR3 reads CASSVGPAWREGREQFF. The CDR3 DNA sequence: TGTGCCAGCAGCGTAGGACCAGCCTGGCGGGAGGGCCGTGAGCAGTTCTTC.

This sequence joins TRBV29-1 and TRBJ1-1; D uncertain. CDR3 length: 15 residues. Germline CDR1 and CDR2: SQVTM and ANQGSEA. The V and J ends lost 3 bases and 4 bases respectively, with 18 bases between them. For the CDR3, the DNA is TGCAGCGTTGAGGTTCCCCTGGGGAAGAGCACTGAAGCTTTCTTT. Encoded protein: CSVEVPLGKSTEAFF. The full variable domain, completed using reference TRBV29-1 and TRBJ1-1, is SAVISQKPSRDICQRGTSLTIQCQVDSQVTMMFWYRQQPGQSLTLIATANQGSEATYESGFVIDKFPISRPNLTFSTLTVSNMSPEDSSIYLCSVEVPLGKSTEAFFGQGTRLTVV.

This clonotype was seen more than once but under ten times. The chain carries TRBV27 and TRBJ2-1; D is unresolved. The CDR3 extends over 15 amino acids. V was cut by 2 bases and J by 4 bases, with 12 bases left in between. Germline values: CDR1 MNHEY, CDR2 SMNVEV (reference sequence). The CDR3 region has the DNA TGTGCCAGCAGTTTAGGGGTTCTGGGATACAATGAGCAGTTCTTC. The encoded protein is CASSLGVLGYNEQFF.

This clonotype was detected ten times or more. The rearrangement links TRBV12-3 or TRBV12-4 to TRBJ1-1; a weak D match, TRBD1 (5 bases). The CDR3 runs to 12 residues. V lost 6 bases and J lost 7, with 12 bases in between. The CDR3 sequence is CASSWGLGEAFF. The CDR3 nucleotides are TGTGCCAGCAGCTGGGGGTTGGGTGAAGCTTTCTTT.

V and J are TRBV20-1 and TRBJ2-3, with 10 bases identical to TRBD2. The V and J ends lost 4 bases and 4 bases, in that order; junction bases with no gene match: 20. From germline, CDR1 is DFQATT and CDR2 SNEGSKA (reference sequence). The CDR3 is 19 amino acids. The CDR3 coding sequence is TGCAGTGCTACCCAACCCTACGACTTTAGCGGGGGGCTCGCAGATACGCAGTATTTT. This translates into CSATQPYDFSGGLADTQYF.

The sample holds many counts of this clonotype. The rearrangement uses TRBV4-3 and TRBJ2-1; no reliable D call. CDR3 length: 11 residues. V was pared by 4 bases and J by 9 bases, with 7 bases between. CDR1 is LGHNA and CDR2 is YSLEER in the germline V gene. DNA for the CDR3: TGCGCCAGCAGCCTCGGCGGTGAGCAGTTCTTC. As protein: CASSLGGEQFF.

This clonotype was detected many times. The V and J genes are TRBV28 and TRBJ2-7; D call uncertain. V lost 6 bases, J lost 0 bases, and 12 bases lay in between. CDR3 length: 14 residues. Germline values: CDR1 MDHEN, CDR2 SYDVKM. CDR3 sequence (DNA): TGTGCCAGCAGCATCCATAAGAGCTCCTACGAGCAGTACTTC. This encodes CASSIHKSSYEQYF.

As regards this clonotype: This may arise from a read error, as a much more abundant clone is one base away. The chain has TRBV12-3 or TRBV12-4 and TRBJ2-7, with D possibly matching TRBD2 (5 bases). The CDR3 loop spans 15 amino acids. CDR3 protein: CASSFFGVSSHEQYF. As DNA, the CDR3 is TGTGCCAGCAGTTTTTTCGGGGTTAGCTCCCACGAGCAGTACTTC.

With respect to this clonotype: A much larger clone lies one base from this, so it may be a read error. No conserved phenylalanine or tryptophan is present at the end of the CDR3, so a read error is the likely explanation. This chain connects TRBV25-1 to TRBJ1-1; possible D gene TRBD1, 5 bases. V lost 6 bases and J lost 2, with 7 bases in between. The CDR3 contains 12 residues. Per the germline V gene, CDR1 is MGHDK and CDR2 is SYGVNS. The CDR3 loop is CASRTANTEAFS. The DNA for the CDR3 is TGTGCCAGCAGGACAGCTAACACTGAAGCTTTCTCT.

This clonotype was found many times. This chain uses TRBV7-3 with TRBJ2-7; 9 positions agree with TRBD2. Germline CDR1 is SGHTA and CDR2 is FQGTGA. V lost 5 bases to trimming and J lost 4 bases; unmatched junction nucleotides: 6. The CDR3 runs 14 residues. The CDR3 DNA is TGTGCCAGCAGCCTCTCTAGCGGGATGTACGAGCAGTACTTC. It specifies CASSLSSGMYEQYF.

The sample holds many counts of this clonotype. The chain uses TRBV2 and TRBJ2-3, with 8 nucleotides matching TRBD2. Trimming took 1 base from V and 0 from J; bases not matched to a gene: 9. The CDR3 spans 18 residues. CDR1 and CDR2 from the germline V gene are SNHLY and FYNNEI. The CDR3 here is CASSEVDGRAPSTDTQYF. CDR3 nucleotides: TGTGCCAGCAGTGAAGTCGACGGGAGGGCCCCTAGCACAGATACGCAGTATTTT.

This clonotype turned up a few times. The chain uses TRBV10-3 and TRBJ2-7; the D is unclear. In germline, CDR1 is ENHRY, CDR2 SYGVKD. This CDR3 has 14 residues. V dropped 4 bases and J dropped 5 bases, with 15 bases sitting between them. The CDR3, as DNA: TGTGCCATCAGTGCTATGGATCTTTCACACGAGCAGTACTTC. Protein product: CAISAMDLSHEQYF.

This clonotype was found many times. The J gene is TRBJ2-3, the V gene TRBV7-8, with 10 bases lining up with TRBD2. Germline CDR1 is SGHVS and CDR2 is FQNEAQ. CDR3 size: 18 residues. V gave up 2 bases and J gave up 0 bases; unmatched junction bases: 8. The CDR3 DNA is TGTGCCAGCAGCTTAATAGCGGGGGGTACGGCTAGCACAGATACGCAGTATTTT. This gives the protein CASSLIAGGTASTDTQYF. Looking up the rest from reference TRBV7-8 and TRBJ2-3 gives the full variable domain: GAGVSQSPRYKVAKRGQDVALRCDPISGHVSLFWYQQALGQGPEFLTYFQNEAQLDKSGLPSDRFFAERPEGSVSTLKIQRTQQEDSAVYLCASSLIAGGTASTDTQYFGPGTRLTVL.

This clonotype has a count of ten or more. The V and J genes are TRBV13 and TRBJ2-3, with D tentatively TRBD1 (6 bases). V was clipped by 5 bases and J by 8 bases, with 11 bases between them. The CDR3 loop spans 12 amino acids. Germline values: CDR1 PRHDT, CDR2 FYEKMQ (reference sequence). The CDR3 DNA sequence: TGTGCCAGCAGCGGACAGTCCGGTACGCAGTATTTT. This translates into CASSGQSGTQYF.